The 16 T cell receptor beta chains in this list originate from one sample, sequenced in a study of T cell changes during pregnancy in multiple sclerosis (dated by TCRdb to about 2019). Library construction relied on the immunoSEQ multiplex PCR assay. TCRdb obtained this table from immuneACCESS and retained in-frame rearrangements with V and J assigned. These tables miss some clones; where compared with another copy, unresolved V genes account for less than half of the shortfall, and the remainder is unexplained. Recorded for this sample are 50,000 or so clones; approximately 90% of them occurred a single time. The top ten constitute roughly 10% of the sample. The sequencing here drew on CD8+ T cells from peripheral blood mononuclear cells, taken after pregnancy. These receptors were obtained from a female donor with multiple sclerosis, enrolled in a pregnancy study.

This chain joins TRBV30 and TRBJ1-1; D gene unclear. Trimming stripped 4 bases from V and 3 bases from J, with 9 bases between. The CDR3 consists of 12 residues. Per germline, CDR1 GTSNPN and CDR2 SVGIG (reference sequence). CDR3 sequence (DNA): TGTGCCTGGACCGTCCGTTACACTGAAGCTTTCTTT. Its translation: CAWTVRYTEAFF.

The chain carries TRBV27 and TRBJ2-7; 9 positions agree with TRBD1. CDR1 and CDR2 (germline): MNHEY, SMNVEV (reference sequence). V lost 4 bases, J lost 4 bases, and 2 bases stayed unmatched. The CDR3 contains 13 residues. DNA of the CDR3: TGTGCCAGCAGTTCCGGGACAGGGTACGAGCAGTACTTC. Protein: CASSSGTGYEQYF.

The chain has TRBV2 and TRBJ2-2; tentatively, D is TRBD1 (5 bases). CDR1 and CDR2 (germline): SNHLY, FYNNEI. The CDR3 is made up of 13 amino acids. V was clipped by 7 bases and J by 7 bases, with 13 bases between them. CDR3 DNA: TGTGCCAGCAACGCCAGGGTAAACGGGGAGCTGTTTTTT. Amino acids: CASNARVNGELFF.

J is TRBJ2-7 and V is TRBV27; D is perhaps TRBD1 (5 bases). This CDR3 is built from 14 residues. In germline, CDR1 is MNHEY, CDR2 SMNVEV (reference sequence). The germline V and J ends were trimmed by 2 bases and 2 bases, with 10 bases remaining between them. The CDR3 loop reads CASSLGQGTYEQYF. CDR3 nucleotide sequence: TGTGCCAGCAGTTTAGGGCAGGGAACCTACGAGCAGTACTTC.

CDR3 in amino acids: CASSATGSAEQYF. The DNA of the CDR3 is TGCGCCAGCAGTGCGACAGGGAGTGCCGAGCAGTACTTC. This rearrangement joins TRBV10-1 to TRBJ2-7; 7 bases are a match to TRBD1. This CDR3 is 13 amino acids long. Germline V gives CDR1 WNHNN, CDR2 SYGVQD (reference sequence). V shed 4 bases, J shed 6 bases, and the junction held 6 bases outside the gene matches.

The V and J genes are TRBV5-4 and TRBJ2-7, with unresolved D. Germline lookup yields CDR1 SGHNT and CDR2 YYREEE (reference sequence). The CDR3 runs 13 residues. Trimming shortened V by 6 bases and J by 7 bases, and 17 bases separated the two germline ends. CDR3 sequence reads: CASTSRGLREQYF. Here the CDR3 DNA reads TGTGCCAGCACCTCGCGAGGTCTACGGGAGCAGTACTTC. Supplemented by reference TRBV5-4 and TRBJ2-7, the full variable domain reads ETGVTQSPTHLIKTRGQQVTLRCSSQSGHNTVSWYQQALGQGPQFIFQYYREEENGRGNFPPRFSGLQFPNYSSELNVNALELDDSALYLCASTSRGLREQYFGPGTRLTVT.

The chain employs TRBV27 and TRBJ2-2; D possibly corresponds to TRBD1 (6 bases). V was pared by 6 bases and J by 5 bases, with 13 bases between. Germline V gene lookup returns CDR1 MNHEY and CDR2 SMNVEV (reference sequence). The CDR3 extends over 14 amino acids. CDR3 bases: TGTGCCAGCAGACAGGGAGTATGGACCGGGGAGCTGTTTTTT. Translated: CASRQGVWTGELFF.

The chain is built from TRBV9 and TRBJ1-2, with D unclear. Germline lookup yields CDR1 SGDLS and CDR2 YYNGEE. This CDR3 has 13 amino acids. Trimming stripped 3 bases from V and 4 bases from J, with 10 bases between. The CDR3 here is CASSAEESYGYTF. In DNA form, the CDR3 reads TGTGCCAGCAGCGCCGAGGAGTCCTATGGCTACACCTTC.

The chain is built from TRBV5-1 and TRBJ1-5; 9 bases line up with TRBD1. CDR3 size: 17 residues. Germline V CDR1 and CDR2: SGHRS, YFSETQ. V gave up 7 bases and J gave up 7 bases; unmatched junction bases: 18. In nucleotides, the CDR3 is TGCGCCAGCTGCCAAGAAGCCGGACAGGGGATCGAACAGCCCCAGCATTTT. It specifies CASCQEAGQGIEQPQHF.

The gene calls are TRBV28 and TRBJ2-7; TRBD1 agrees at 9 bases. V gave up 5 bases and J gave up 7 bases; unmatched junction bases: 6. Germline V gene data show CDR1 as MDHEN and CDR2 as SYDVKM. CDR3 length: 13 residues. The DNA of the CDR3 is TGTGCCAGCAGTCCACAGGGGGCTAAGGAGCAGTACTTC. Protein sequence: CASSPQGAKEQYF.

V usage is TRBV19 and J usage is TRBJ2-2; 8 nucleotides agree with TRBD1. The CDR3 covers 15 residues. V lost 6 bases and J lost 5; bases outside the gene matches: 8. Looked up from germline, CDR1 is LNHDA and CDR2 is SQIVND (reference sequence). CDR3 nucleotide sequence: TGTGCCAGTAGCCCTCCGGGACAGGTAACCGGGGAGCTGTTTTTT. As protein: CASSPPGQVTGELFF.

The chain combines TRBV13 with TRBJ2-5; TRBD1 is a possible D gene (5 bases). Looked up from germline, CDR1 is PRHDT and CDR2 is FYEKMQ (reference sequence). CDR3 size: 14 residues. The V gene lost 4 bases and the J gene lost 5 bases, with 14 bases spanning the gap. The CDR3 region has the DNA TGTGCCAGCAGCTCCGATTCGAAGGGGGAGACCCAGTACTTC. Amino acid sequence: CASSSDSKGETQYF. Full variable domain (rest looked up from reference TRBV13 and TRBJ2-5): AAGVIQSPRHLIKEKRETATLKCYPIPRHDTVYWYQQGPGQDPQFLISFYEKMQSDKGSIPDRFSAQQFSDYHSELNMSSLELGDSALYFCASSSDSKGETQYFGPGTRLLVL.

The V call is TRBV2, the J call TRBJ1-1; possibly TRBD1 for D (6 bases). The CDR3 contains 16 residues. V gave up 3 bases and J gave up 11 bases, with 25 bases separating them. Per germline, CDR1 SNHLY and CDR2 FYNNEI. For the CDR3, the DNA is TGTGCCAGCAGTGATGTAGGGCTAGGGGGTCTGCTCGACGCTTTCTTT. Translating it yields CASSDVGLGGLLDAFF.

The V and J genes are TRBV6-5 and TRBJ2-7; 9 positions agree with TRBD1. CDR3 length: 15 residues. In germline, CDR1 is MNHEY, CDR2 SVGAGI. J gave up 4 bases and V 4 bases, and 8 bases lay outside the gene matches. CDR3 sequence (DNA): TGTGCCAGCAGTTTCGCGGGACAGGGAACATACGAGCAGTACTTC. This encodes CASSFAGQGTYEQYF.

This clone turned up a few times. The V and J genes are TRBV19 and TRBJ2-1; no reliable D call. The CDR3 contains 13 residues. Germline CDR1 LNHDA, CDR2 SQIVND (reference sequence). With 2 bases removed from V and 5 bases from J, the gap between germline ends came to 7 bases. CDR3 DNA: TGTGCCAGTAGTATAATCCTCGACAATGAGCAGTTCTTC. Protein sequence: CASSIILDNEQFF.

This rearrangement joins TRBV5-1 to TRBJ2-3; 7 nucleotides match TRBD1. The CDR3 totals 19 residues. Germline values: CDR1 SGHRS, CDR2 YFSETQ. J was trimmed by 8 bases and V by 6 bases; bases with no gene match: 27. CDR3 loop: CASTSTETGTLPFTGTQYF. CDR3 nucleotides: TGCGCCAGCACCTCGACCGAGACAGGGACCCTACCCTTCACGGGTACGCAGTATTTT.